This T cell receptor beta chain was found in a study of neurological immune-mediated disorders. Documented time point: longitudinal time-point 2. 2 million unsorted PBMCs were stored in RNAlater at -80 °C before RNA extraction. The authors made cDNA by 5'RACE with 10-nucleotide random UMIs. Over 160 million TCR-beta sequences from 15-18 subjects were obtained in each sequencing run. TCRdb recomputed calls from the 5' RACE reads with MiXCR, one row per CDR3 protein. The sample yields fewer than 40,000 distinct CDR3 sequences, about 13% seen once. This clonotype was recorded many times. V was trimmed by 4 bases and J by 5 bases, leaving 18 bases between them. The CDR3 is 15 amino acids. Germline V gene sequence: CDR1 MNHEY, CDR2 SVGAGI.

This receptor was identified in a woman between 40 and 50 years old in good health. The chain links TRBV6-5 to TRBJ2-7, with D tentatively TRBD1 or TRBD2 (5 bases each). The sequenced material came from PBMCs. The CDR3, as DNA: TGTGCCAGCAGTTCATCCGGGACCCCCGGCCACGAGCAGTACTTC. It codes for CASSSSGTPGHEQYF.